This is a list of T cell receptor beta chains from one sample in a study of memory CD4+ T cells and cytomegalovirus serostatus. Clones were read by immunoSEQ multiplex PCR, and TCRdb kept only the in-frame ones, dropping some. The sample holds tens of thousands of clones, 70% to 80% seen once. The sample comprised memory CD4+ T cells from blood. All receptors come from an adult in good health and CMV-seronegative. The CDR3 runs from the conserved cysteine through the conserved F or W. The D gene is left open where the match is weak. Part of the rows lack a size; the others show once, few, many or a class for expanded clones.

TRBJ2-5	TRBV7-2	TRBD2	16	once	CASSLGGLAGEETQYF	TGTGCCAGCAGCTTAGGCGGACTAGCGGGCGAAGAGACCCAGTACTTC
TRBJ1-3	TRBV7-8	NA	14	NA	CASSPTRSGNTIYF	TGTGCCAGCAGCCCAACCCGCTCTGGAAACACCATATATTTT
TRBJ2-2	TRBV7-2	NA	14	few	CASSLVRPTGELFF	TGTGCCAGCAGCTTAGTTAGGCCCACCGGGGAGCTGTTTTTT
TRBJ2-3	TRBV19	NA	12	NA	CASSVRQETQYF	TGTGCCAGTAGTGTCCGACAGGAAACGCAGTATTTT
TRBJ2-3	TRBV6-5	NA	14	NA	CASTPSGFTDTQYF	TGTGCCAGCACCCCGAGCGGATTCACAGATACGCAGTATTTT
TRBJ2-6	TRBV28	NA	14	NA	CASSLPAGANVLTF	TGTGCCAGCAGTTTGCCAGCTGGGGCCAACGTCCTGACTTTC
TRBJ1-1	TRBV7-2	NA	16	NA	CASSSSFGSQNTEAFF	TGTGCCAGCAGCTCATCCTTCGGGAGCCAGAACACTGAAGCTTTCTTT
TRBJ1-2	TRBV6-1	TRBD1	16	NA	CASSANHRGRVYGYTF	TGTGCCAGCAGTGCCAACCACAGGGGACGGGTGTATGGCTACACCTTC
TRBJ1-4	TRBV19	NA	15	once	CASHRRVAGNEKLFF	TGTGCCAGCCATCGTAGGGTCGCAGGAAACGAAAAACTGTTTTTT
TRBJ2-7	TRBV28	TRBD2	15	NA	CASSTGTRTTYEQYF	TGTGCCAGCAGCACCGGGACTAGGACTACCTACGAGCAGTACTTC
TRBJ1-1	TRBV18	NA	13	NA	CASSLAGDNEAFF	TGTGCCAGCTCACTCGCGGGGGACAATGAAGCTTTCTTT
TRBJ2-2	TRBV5-6	NA	16	NA	CASSLLGGTNTGELFF	TGTGCCAGCAGCTTGCTGGGGGGAACGAACACCGGGGAGCTGTTTTTT
TRBJ2-3	TRBV2	NA	16	few	CASSLQGGTPTDTQYF	TGTGCCAGCAGTTTACAGGGAGGAACCCCCACAGATACGCAGTATTTT
TRBJ1-2	TRBV4-1	NA	15	NA	CASSQVGMTLGGYTF	TGCGCCAGCAGCCAAGTGGGGATGACCTTGGGGGGCTACACCTTC
TRBJ1-2	TRBV10-3	TRBD1	16	few	CAITPEGQGEVSGYTF	TGTGCCATCACCCCGGAGGGTCAGGGGGAAGTAAGTGGCTACACCTTC
TRBJ2-7	TRBV28	NA	18	NA	CASSSPSRDFASSYEQYF	TGTGCCAGCAGTTCGCCCTCACGGGACTTTGCGAGCTCCTACGAGCAGTACTTC
TRBJ1-1	TRBV6-6	NA	12	NA	CASSSANTEAFF	TGTGCCAGCAGTTCTGCGAACACTGAAGCTTTCTTT
TRBJ1-2	TRBV28	TRBD1	16	NA	CASSLSQGVGLYGYTF	TGTGCCAGCAGCTTATCTCAGGGGGTCGGGCTCTATGGCTACACCTTC
TRBJ1-4	TRBV7-2	NA	13	once	CASSLVVREELFF	TGTGCCAGCAGCTTAGTTGTACGAGAGGAACTGTTTTTT
TRBJ1-4	TRBV5-1	NA	14	NA	CASSSSGGNEKLFF	TGCGCCAGCAGCTCCTCTGGGGGCAATGAAAAACTGTTTTTT
TRBJ2-5	TRBV5-1	NA	14	NA	CASSLAGSLETQYF	TGCGCCAGCAGCTTGGCGGGCTCGTTAGAGACCCAGTACTTC
TRBJ2-1	TRBV29-1	TRBD2	15	NA	CSVEASGVGNGEQFF	TGCAGCGTTGAGGCGAGCGGGGTGGGGAATGGTGAGCAGTTCTTC